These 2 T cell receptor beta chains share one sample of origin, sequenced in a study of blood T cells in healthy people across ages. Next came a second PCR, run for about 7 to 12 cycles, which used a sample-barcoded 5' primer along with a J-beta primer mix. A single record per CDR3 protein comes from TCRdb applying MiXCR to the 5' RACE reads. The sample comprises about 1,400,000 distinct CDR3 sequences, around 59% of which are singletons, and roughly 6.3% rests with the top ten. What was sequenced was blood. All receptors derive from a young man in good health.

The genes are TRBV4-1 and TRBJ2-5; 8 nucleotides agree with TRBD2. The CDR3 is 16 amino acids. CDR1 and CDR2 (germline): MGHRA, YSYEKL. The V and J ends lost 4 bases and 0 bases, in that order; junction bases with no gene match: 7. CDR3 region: CASSPLERGHQETQYF. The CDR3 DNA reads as TGCGCCAGCAGCCCGCTAGAGCGGGGGCACCAAGAGACCCAGTACTTC.

The CDR3 is CASSIKTGGKNQPQHF. The CDR3 nucleotides are TGTGCCAGCAGCATTAAGACAGGGGGAAAGAATCAGCCCCAGCATTTT. The V call is TRBV21-1, the J call TRBJ1-5; the table's D call of TRBD1 was not tested on the DNA. TRBV21-1 constitutes a pseudogene. This CDR3 has 16 residues.